The source of this T cell receptor (beta chain) is a study of CD8 T cells in ankylosing spondylitis. Study findings and constraints: Apparently characteristic of ankylosing spondylitis blood was a TCR beta motif (roughly 8 highly homologous variants). In peripheral blood, disease-linked CD8+ clones occurred at relatively low frequencies. Some motif variants were previously reported in reactive arthritis synovial fluid and blood.

5'-RACE, quantitative and with molecular barcodes, yielded the TCR beta libraries. TCRdb independently ran MiXCR on the 5' RACE reads; one entry per CDR3 protein. The sample lists roughly 230,000 distinct CDR3 sequences; about 10% were seen once. Many counts were recorded for this clonotype. The antigen remains unidentified. With 3 bases removed from V and 4 bases from J, the gap between germline ends came to 9 bases. The CDR3 length is 14 residues. The sample was blood, either unsorted or a sorted T cell fraction (not recorded which). The receptor was isolated from a male donor with ankylosing spondylitis or in good health (not recorded which). The chain combines TRBV12-3 or TRBV12-4 with TRBJ1-4; D is uncertain. CDR3 in amino acids: CASSFGRINEKLFF. In DNA, the CDR3 is TGTGCCAGCAGTTTCGGCAGAATTAATGAAAAACTGTTTTTT.